A selection of T cell receptor beta chains follows, all from one sample in a study of low-dose radiotherapy and immunotherapy resistance in tumors. MiXCR, applied by TCRdb to the reads, yields one record per CDR3 protein. The table lists tens of thousands of distinct CDR3 sequences, under 25% of them singletons, with roughly 13% in the top ten. The input for sequencing was PBMCs, taken after low-dose radiotherapy plus immunotherapy. All receptors come from a female donor with ovarian cancer. The CDR3 runs from the conserved cysteine through the conserved F or W. The D gene is left open where the match is weak. Only part of the rows carry a size: once, few, many, or a class if the clone is expanded.

TRBV27	TRBJ2-7	NA	NA	CASSFWGNEQYF	TGTGCCAGCAGTTTCTGGGGGAACGAGCAGTACTTC
TRBV10-3	TRBJ1-5	many	NA	CAISESGYSNQPQHF	TGTGCCATCAGTGAGTCAGGGTATAGCAATCAGCCCCAGCATTTT
TRBV20-1	TRBJ1-6	many	TRBD1	CSARGQGDSYNSPLHF	TGCAGTGCTAGGGGACAGGGTGACTCCTATAATTCACCCCTCCACTTT
TRBV19	TRBJ2-7	NA	NA	CASSSGAGNYEQYF	TGTGCCAGTAGTTCCGGGGCAGGAAACTACGAGCAGTACTTC
TRBV20-1	TRBJ2-3	many	NA	CSASPGTQYF	TGCAGTGCTAGCCCGGGTACGCAGTATTTT
TRBV29-1	TRBJ2-5	many	TRBD1	CSVDRTGGQETQYF	TGCAGCGTTGATCGGACAGGGGGGCAAGAGACCCAGTACTTC
TRBV30	TRBJ1-3	NA	TRBD1	CAWDTGTGGNTIYF	TGTGCCTGGGATACCGGGACAGGGGGAAACACCATATATTTT
TRBV7-6	TRBJ2-1	many	NA	CASTRMEIQYNEQFF	TGTGCCAGCACCCGGATGGAGATTCAATACAATGAGCAGTTCTTC
TRBV27	TRBJ1-5	many	TRBD1	CASRGTGGFQPQHF	TGTGCCAGCAGAGGGACAGGGGGTTTTCAGCCCCAGCATTTT
TRBV5-1	TRBJ2-7	many	TRBD2	CASSFGGSPYEQYF	TGTGCCAGCAGCTTCGGCGGGAGCCCCTACGAGCAGTACTTC
TRBV4-2	TRBJ1-2	NA	TRBD1	CASSQSTGQGVGYTF	TGTGCCAGCAGCCAATCTACGGGACAGGGAGTTGGCTACACCTTC
TRBV7-2	TRBJ2-5	many	NA	CASSLLGALLQETQYF	TGTGCCAGCAGCTTATTAGGGGCCTTACTTCAAGAGACCCAGTACTTC
TRBV7-3	TRBJ2-5	many	NA	CASSSGTEETQYF	TGTGCCAGCAGTTCCGGGACGGAAGAGACCCAGTACTTC
TRBV29-1	TRBJ2-3	NA	TRBD1	CSVGDRTYHTDTQYF	TGCAGCGTTGGGGACAGGACTTACCACACAGATACGCAGTATTTT
TRBV12-3/TRBV12-4	TRBJ2-3	many	NA	CASSKEGSTDTQYF	TGTGCCAGCAGCAAAGAAGGGAGCACAGATACGCAGTATTTT
TRBV2	TRBJ2-1	many	TRBD2	CASSEGGLADYNEQFF	TGTGCCAGCAGTGAAGGGGGACTAGCGGATTACAATGAGCAGTTCTTC
TRBV5-1	TRBJ2-5	many	TRBD2	CASSHGLAGSQETQYF	TGCGCCAGCAGCCACGGACTAGCGGGGAGCCAAGAGACCCAGTACTTC
TRBV6-6	TRBJ1-2	many	TRBD1	CASSYTGQTYGYTF	TGTGCCAGCAGTTACACGGGACAGACCTATGGCTACACCTTC
TRBV29-1	TRBJ2-7	many	TRBD1	CSVEGGQGDYEQYF	TGCAGCGTTGAAGGGGGGCAGGGGGACTACGAGCAGTACTTC
TRBV5-1	TRBJ2-1	many	NA	CASSLGLPNEQFF	TGTGCCAGCAGCCTCGGACTACCCAATGAGCAGTTCTTC
TRBV5-6	TRBJ1-2	many	NA	CASSPSGADYGYTF	TGTGCCAGCAGCCCATCAGGGGCGGACTATGGCTACACCTTC
TRBV16	TRBJ2-1	many	TRBD1	CASSQTRGLDEQFF	TGTGCCAGCAGCCAAACGAGGGGGCTCGATGAGCAGTTCTTC
TRBV20-1	TRBJ1-4	many	NA	CSATSPGGEKLFF	TGCAGTGCAACCAGCCCAGGAGGGGAAAAACTGTTTTTT
TRBV7-2	TRBJ2-3	NA	NA	CASSLGLGWEDTQYF	TGTGCCAGCAGCTTAGGACTAGGATGGGAAGATACGCAGTATTTT
TRBV20-1	TRBJ1-2	many	NA	CSARDVAGYGYTF	TGCAGTGCTAGAGATGTGGCGGGATATGGCTACACCTTC
TRBV13	TRBJ2-7	NA	TRBD1	CASSDGTGSYEQYF	TGTGCCAGCAGTGACGGGACAGGGAGTTACGAGCAGTACTTC
TRBV27	TRBJ2-7	NA	TRBD1	CASSPWRGQGNYEQYF	TGTGCCAGCAGTCCCTGGCGGGGACAGGGGAACTACGAGCAGTACTTC
TRBV3-1	TRBJ2-7	many	TRBD1	CASSQTGTGGDEQYF	TGTGCCAGCAGCCAAACCGGGACAGGGGGCGACGAGCAGTACTTC
TRBV7-9	TRBJ2-5	many	TRBD2	CASSLLAGEETQYF	TGTGCCAGCAGCTTATTGGCGGGGGAAGAGACCCAGTACTTC
TRBV4-2	TRBJ2-1	many	TRBD1	CASSQPDRGGLYNEQFF	TGTGCCAGCAGCCAACCGGACAGGGGAGGACTCTACAATGAGCAGTTCTTC
TRBV5-6	TRBJ2-7	many	NA	CASSPMDLPSSYEQYF	TGTGCCAGCAGCCCTATGGACCTACCGAGCTCCTACGAGCAGTACTTC
TRBV19	TRBJ1-3	many	NA	CASSDSSGNTIYF	TGTGCCAGTTCGGACAGCTCTGGAAACACCATATATTTT
TRBV4-3	TRBJ2-5	many	NA	CASSLGNRDKQETQYF	TGCGCCAGCAGCCTCGGAAACCGGGACAAACAAGAGACCCAGTACTTC
TRBV28	TRBJ2-1	many	TRBD1	CASSLWDRSRNEQFF	TGTGCCAGCAGTTTATGGGACAGGAGCCGCAATGAGCAGTTCTTC
TRBV19	TRBJ2-5	NA	TRBD1	CASRDRGGKTQYF	TGTGCCAGTAGAGACAGGGGCGGGAAGACCCAGTACTTC
TRBV13	TRBJ2-1	many	NA	CATSRRQTSYNEQFF	TGTGCCACCAGCCGCAGGCAGACCTCCTACAATGAGCAGTTCTTC
TRBV2	TRBJ1-2	NA	NA	CASSGEGIANYGYTF	TGTGCCAGCAGTGGAGAGGGAATAGCTAACTATGGCTACACCTTC
TRBV27	TRBJ1-2	many	TRBD1	CASSLQGKNYGYTF	TGTGCCAGCAGTCTACAGGGGAAAAACTATGGCTACACCTTC
TRBV10-3	TRBJ2-3	many	TRBD2	CAIAGGRSTDTQYF	TGTGCCATCGCAGGCGGGAGGAGCACAGATACGCAGTATTTT
TRBV27	TRBJ1-5	few	NA	CASSGDVWQPQHF	TGTGCCAGCAGTGGGGACGTCTGGCAGCCCCAGCATTTT
TRBV2	TRBJ2-3	many	TRBD1	CASSRSTGGTDTQYF	TGTGCCAGCAGCCGATCAACAGGGGGGACAGATACGCAGTATTTT
TRBV29-1	TRBJ2-7	many	NA	CSVEGVAGAMNLYEQYF	TGCAGCGTTGAAGGGGTGGCAGGTGCGATGAACCTCTACGAGCAGTACTTC
TRBV4-1	TRBJ1-2	many	NA	CASSQDPSGRFRGYTF	TGCGCCAGCAGCCAAGATCCGTCTGGGAGGTTTAGAGGCTACACCTTC
TRBV20-1	TRBJ2-1	many	NA	CSAQEGSSYNEQFF	TGCAGTGCTCAAGAGGGTAGCTCCTACAATGAGCAGTTCTTC
TRBV12-3/TRBV12-4	TRBJ2-7	many	NA	CASSLTLPGYEQYF	TGTGCCAGCAGTTTAACTTTACCGGGGTACGAGCAGTACTTC
TRBV12-3/TRBV12-4	TRBJ1-2	few	TRBD1	CASRLQGGYGYTF	TGTGCCAGCAGGCTACAGGGGGGCTATGGCTACACCTTC
TRBV6-2/TRBV6-3	TRBJ2-7	many	TRBD1	CASRKQGNTYEQYF	TGTGCCAGCAGGAAACAGGGGAACACCTACGAGCAGTACTTC
TRBV20-1	TRBJ2-1	many	TRBD1	CSTRGGPTYNEQFF	TGCAGTACCCGAGGGGGCCCCACCTACAATGAGCAGTTCTTC
TRBV7-2	TRBJ2-1	many	NA	CASSLGRTYNEQFF	TGTGCCAGCAGCTTAGGCAGGACCTACAATGAGCAGTTCTTC
TRBV7-2	TRBJ2-3	many	TRBD2	CASSRVAGGPSGTDTQYF	TGTGCCAGCAGCCGGGTGGCGGGAGGGCCTTCCGGCACAGATACGCAGTATTTT
TRBV7-9	TRBJ2-1	many	NA	CASSPTVQNNEQFF	TGTGCCAGCAGCCCGACGGTCCAGAACAATGAGCAGTTCTTC
TRBV12-3/TRBV12-4	TRBJ2-2	many	TRBD2	CASSLARGGSASGSHGELFF	TGTGCCAGCAGTTTAGCGCGGGGTGGTTCGGCTAGCGGGAGCCACGGGGAGCTGTTTTTT
TRBV7-9	TRBJ1-1	many	NA	CASSFMGPNTEAFF	TGTGCCAGCAGCTTTATGGGACCGAACACTGAAGCTTTCTTT
TRBV13	TRBJ2-7	many	TRBD1	CASSGRDRAAYEQYF	TGTGCCAGCAGCGGGCGGGACAGGGCAGCCTACGAGCAGTACTTC
TRBV7-9	TRBJ1-1	NA	TRBD1	CASSLARGTGVMNTEAFF	TGTGCCAGCAGCTTAGCGCGGGGGACAGGGGTCATGAACACTGAAGCTTTCTTT
TRBV7-2	TRBJ2-2	few	TRBD2	CASFPALAGPNTGELFF	TGTGCCAGCTTCCCGGCCCTAGCGGGGCCGAACACCGGGGAGCTGTTTTTT
TRBV4-3	TRBJ1-1	many	NA	CASSQEHRSTEAFF	TGCGCCAGCAGCCAAGAACACAGGTCGACTGAAGCTTTCTTT
TRBV24-1	TRBJ1-3	many	NA	CATSAGMGEAKGNTIYF	TGTGCCACCAGTGCCGGTATGGGGGAGGCGAAAGGAAACACCATATATTTT
TRBV11-2	TRBJ2-5	many	NA	CASSSRGETQYF	TGTGCCAGCAGCTCCCGGGGAGAGACCCAGTACTTC
TRBV20-1	TRBJ1-1	NA	NA	CSARVRLGGITEAFF	TGCAGTGCTAGAGTGAGACTGGGGGGGATCACTGAAGCTTTCTTT